This entry features one TCR beta chain sequence. This CDR3 region has 14 residues. Germline lookup yields CDR1 PRHDT and CDR2 FYEKMQ (reference sequence). The V and J ends lost 5 bases and 5 bases, in that order; junction bases with no gene match: 7. Authors' analysis steps: Cell counts per sample came from amplifying reference gene primers. Sequenced by immunoSEQ multiplex PCR; TCRdb stores in-frame clones only, minus some. The V and J calls and clone size come from that table; D and trimming were worked out from the DNA. Of 140,000 to 150,000 clones in the sample, approximately 86% were seen once. The source of the sample is a study of blood T cell repertoires in COVID-19. As for the study in general: T cells, B-cell-depleted T cells, or PBMCs supplied cDNA or gDNA.

The rearrangement links TRBV13 to TRBJ1-1; the match to TRBD1 covers 8 bases. Sequences were obtained from PBMCs or T cells enriched from blood (not recorded which). This TCR was sampled from a woman aged 35 to 49 who had recovered from COVID-19. CDR3 region: CASSPTGGWTEAFF. For the CDR3, the DNA is TGTGCCAGCAGCCCCACAGGGGGTTGGACTGAAGCTTTCTTT.